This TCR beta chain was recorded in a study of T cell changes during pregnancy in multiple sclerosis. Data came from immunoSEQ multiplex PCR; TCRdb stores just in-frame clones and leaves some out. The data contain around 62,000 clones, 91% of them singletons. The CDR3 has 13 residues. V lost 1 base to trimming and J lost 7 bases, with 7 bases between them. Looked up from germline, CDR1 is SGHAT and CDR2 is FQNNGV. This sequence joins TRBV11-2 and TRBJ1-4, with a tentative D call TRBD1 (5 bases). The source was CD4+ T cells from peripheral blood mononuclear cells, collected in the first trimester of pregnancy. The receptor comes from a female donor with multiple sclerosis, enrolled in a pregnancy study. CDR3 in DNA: TGTGCCAGCAGCTTAGCAGGGATTGAAAAACTGTTTTTT. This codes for CASSLAGIEKLFF.